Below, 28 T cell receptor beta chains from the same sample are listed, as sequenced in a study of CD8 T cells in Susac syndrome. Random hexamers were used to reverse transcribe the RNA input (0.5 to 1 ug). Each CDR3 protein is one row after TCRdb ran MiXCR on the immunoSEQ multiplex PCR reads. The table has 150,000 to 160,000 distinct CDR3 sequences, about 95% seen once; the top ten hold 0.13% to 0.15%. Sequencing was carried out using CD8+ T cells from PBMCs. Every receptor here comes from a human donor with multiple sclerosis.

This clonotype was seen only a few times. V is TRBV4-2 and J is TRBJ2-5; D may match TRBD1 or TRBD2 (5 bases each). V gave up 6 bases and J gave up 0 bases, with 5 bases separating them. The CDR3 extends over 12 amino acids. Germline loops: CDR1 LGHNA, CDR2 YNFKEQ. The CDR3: CASRGDQETQYF. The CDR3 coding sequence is TGTGCCAGCAGGGGGGACCAAGAGACCCAGTACTTC.

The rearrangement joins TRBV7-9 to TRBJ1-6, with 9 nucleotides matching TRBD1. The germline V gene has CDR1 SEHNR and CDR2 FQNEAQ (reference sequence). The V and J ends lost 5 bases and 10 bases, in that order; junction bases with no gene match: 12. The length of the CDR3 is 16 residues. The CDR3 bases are TGTGCCAGCAGCCCCAGTCCCGGGACAGGGAGCTCACCCCTCCACTTT. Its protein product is CASSPSPGTGSSPLHF.

The CDR3 nucleotides are TGTGCCAGCAGCGACGACAGTTATGAGCAGTTCTTC. Protein sequence: CASSDDSYEQFF. This chain connects TRBV11-2 to TRBJ2-1; D perhaps matches TRBD1 (5 bases). The CDR3 contains 12 residues. Germline lookup yields CDR1 SGHAT and CDR2 FQNNGV. Trimming took off 5 bases at V and 8 bases at J, with 10 bases between the two ends.

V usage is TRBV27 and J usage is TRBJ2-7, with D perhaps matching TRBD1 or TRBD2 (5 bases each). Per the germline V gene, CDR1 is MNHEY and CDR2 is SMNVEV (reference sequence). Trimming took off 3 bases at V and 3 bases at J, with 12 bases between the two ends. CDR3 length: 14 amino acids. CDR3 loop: CASSLGTGSYEQYV. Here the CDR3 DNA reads TGTGCCAGCAGTTTGGGGACGGGTAGCTACGAGCAGTACGTC.

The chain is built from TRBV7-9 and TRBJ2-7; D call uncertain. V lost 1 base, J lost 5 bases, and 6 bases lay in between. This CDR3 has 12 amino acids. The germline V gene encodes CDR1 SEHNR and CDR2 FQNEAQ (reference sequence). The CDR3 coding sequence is TGTGCCAGCAGCTTAGGGGAAAACGAGCAGTACGTC. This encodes CASSLGENEQYV.

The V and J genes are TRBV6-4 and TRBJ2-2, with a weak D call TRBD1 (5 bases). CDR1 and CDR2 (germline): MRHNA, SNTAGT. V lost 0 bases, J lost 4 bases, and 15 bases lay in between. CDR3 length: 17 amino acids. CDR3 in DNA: TGTGCCAGCAGTGACTCCGTAGGAGACAGCTTCACCGGGGAGCTGTTTTTT. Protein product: CASSDSVGDSFTGELFF.

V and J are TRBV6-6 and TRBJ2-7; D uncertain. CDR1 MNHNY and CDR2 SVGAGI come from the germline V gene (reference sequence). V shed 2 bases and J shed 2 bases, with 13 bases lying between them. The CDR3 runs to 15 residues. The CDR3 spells CASSYGPMATYEQYF. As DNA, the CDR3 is TGTGCCAGCAGTTACGGACCGATGGCTACCTACGAGCAGTACTTC.

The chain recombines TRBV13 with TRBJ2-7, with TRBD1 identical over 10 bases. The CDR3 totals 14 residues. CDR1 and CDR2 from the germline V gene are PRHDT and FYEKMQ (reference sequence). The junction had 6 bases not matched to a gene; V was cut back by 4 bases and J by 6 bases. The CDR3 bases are TGTGCCAGCAGCTCCCGGGACAGGGGATTCGAGCAGTACTTC. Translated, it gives CASSSRDRGFEQYF.

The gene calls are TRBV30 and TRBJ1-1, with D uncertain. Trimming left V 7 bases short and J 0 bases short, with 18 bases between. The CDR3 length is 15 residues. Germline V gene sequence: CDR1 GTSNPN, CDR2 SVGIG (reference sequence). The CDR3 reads CASVRDLRLNTEAFF. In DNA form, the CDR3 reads TGTGCCTCGGTCCGGGATCTGCGCTTGAACACTGAAGCTTTCTTT. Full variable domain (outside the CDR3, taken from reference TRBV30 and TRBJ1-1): SQTIHQWPATLVQPVGSPLSLECTVEGTSNPNLYWYRQAAGRGLQLLFYSVGIGQISSEVPQNLSASRPQDRQFILSSKKLLLSDSGFYLCASVRDLRLNTEAFFGQGTRLTVV.

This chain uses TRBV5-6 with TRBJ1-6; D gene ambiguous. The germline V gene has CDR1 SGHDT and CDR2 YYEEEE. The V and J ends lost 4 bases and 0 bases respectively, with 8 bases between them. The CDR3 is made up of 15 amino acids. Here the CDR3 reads CASSPGSSYNSPLHF. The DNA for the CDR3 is TGTGCCAGCAGCCCCGGTAGCTCCTATAATTCACCCCTCCACTTT.

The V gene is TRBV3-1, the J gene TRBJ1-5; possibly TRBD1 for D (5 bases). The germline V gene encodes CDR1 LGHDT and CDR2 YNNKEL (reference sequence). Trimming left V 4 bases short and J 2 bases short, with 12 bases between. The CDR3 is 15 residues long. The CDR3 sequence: CASSPPGFGNQPQHF. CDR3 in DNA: TGTGCCAGCAGCCCCCCAGGGTTTGGCAATCAGCCCCAGCATTTT.

Here the CDR3 reads CASSPIRDVTEAFF. DNA for the CDR3: TGTGCCAGCAGCCCTATCAGGGATGTTACTGAAGCTTTCTTT. This rearrangement joins TRBV7-8 to TRBJ1-1; tentatively, D is TRBD1 (5 bases). Per the germline V gene, CDR1 is SGHVS and CDR2 is FQNEAQ. The CDR3 sequence is 14 residues long. Trimming took 5 bases from V and 5 from J, leaving 15 bases between them. The full variable domain, rest sourced from reference TRBV7-8 and TRBJ1-1, is GAGVSQSPRYKVAKRGQDVALRCDPISGHVSLFWYQQALGQGPEFLTYFQNEAQLDKSGLPSDRFFAERPEGSVSTLKIQRTQQEDSAVYLCASSPIRDVTEAFFGQGTRLTVV.

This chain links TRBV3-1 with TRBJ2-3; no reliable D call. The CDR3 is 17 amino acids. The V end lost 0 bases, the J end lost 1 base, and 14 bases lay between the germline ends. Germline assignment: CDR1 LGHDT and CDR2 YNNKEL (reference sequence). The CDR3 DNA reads TGTGCCAGCAGCCAAGATCTGGTTGGGGATCGCACAGATACGCAGTATTTT. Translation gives CASSQDLVGDRTDTQYF.

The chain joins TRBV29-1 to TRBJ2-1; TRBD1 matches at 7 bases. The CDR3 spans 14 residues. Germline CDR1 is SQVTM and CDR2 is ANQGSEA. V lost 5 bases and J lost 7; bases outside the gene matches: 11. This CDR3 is CSVYQGQYFNEQFF. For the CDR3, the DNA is TGCAGCGTTTACCAGGGACAGTATTTTAATGAGCAGTTCTTC.

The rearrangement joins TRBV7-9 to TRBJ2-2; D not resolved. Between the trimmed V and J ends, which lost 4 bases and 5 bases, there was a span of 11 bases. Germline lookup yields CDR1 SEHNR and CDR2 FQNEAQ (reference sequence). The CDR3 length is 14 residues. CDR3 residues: CASSSARLTGELFF. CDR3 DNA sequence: TGTGCCAGCAGCTCCGCGAGATTGACCGGGGAGCTGTTTTTT.

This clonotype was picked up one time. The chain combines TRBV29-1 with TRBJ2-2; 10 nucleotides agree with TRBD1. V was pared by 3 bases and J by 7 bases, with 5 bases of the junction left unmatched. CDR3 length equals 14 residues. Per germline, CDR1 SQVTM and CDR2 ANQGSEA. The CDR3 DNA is TGCAGCGTTGAGGGACAGGGGCTTGACGGGGAGCTGTTTTTT. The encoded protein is CSVEGQGLDGELFF.

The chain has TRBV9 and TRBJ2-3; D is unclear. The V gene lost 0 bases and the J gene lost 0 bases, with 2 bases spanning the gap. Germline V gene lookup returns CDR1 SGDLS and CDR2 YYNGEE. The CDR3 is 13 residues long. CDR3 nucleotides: TGTGCCAGCAGCGTAGATAGCACAGATACGCAGTATTTT. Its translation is CASSVDSTDTQYF.

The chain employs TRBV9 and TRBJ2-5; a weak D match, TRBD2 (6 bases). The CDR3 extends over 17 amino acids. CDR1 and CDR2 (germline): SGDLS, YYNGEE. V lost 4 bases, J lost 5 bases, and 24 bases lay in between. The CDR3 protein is CASSSLRADYTMETQYF. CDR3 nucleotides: TGTGCCAGCAGCTCCCTCCGGGCGGACTACACGATGGAGACCCAGTACTTC.

This chain's CDR3 is CSASHMEDYGYTF. Written as DNA, the CDR3 is TGCAGTGCTAGCCACATGGAGGACTATGGCTACACCTTC. V is TRBV20-1 and J is TRBJ1-2; the D is unclear. Germline V lookup: CDR1 DFQATT, CDR2 SNEGSKA (reference sequence). This CDR3 spans 13 amino acids. V lost 3 bases, J lost 3 bases, and 11 bases lay in between.

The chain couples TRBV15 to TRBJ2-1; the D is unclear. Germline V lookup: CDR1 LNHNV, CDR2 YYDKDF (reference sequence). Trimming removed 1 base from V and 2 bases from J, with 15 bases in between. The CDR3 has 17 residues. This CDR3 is CATSRGMEASTYNEQFF. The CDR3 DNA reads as TGTGCCACCAGCAGAGGAATGGAAGCGTCCACCTACAATGAGCAGTTCTTC.

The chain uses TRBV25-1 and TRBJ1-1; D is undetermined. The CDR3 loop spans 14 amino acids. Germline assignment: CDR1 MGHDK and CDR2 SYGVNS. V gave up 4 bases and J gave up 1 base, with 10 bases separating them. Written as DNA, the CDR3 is TGTGCCAGCAGTGGCTGGCAGAAGAACACTGAAGCTTTCTTT. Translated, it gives CASSGWQKNTEAFF.

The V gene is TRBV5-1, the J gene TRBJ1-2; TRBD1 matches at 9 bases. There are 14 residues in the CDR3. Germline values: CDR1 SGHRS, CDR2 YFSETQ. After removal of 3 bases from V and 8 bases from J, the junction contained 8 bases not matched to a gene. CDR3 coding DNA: TGCGCCAGCAGCTACCGGACAGGGGCGGAAGGCTACACCTTC. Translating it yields CASSYRTGAEGYTF.

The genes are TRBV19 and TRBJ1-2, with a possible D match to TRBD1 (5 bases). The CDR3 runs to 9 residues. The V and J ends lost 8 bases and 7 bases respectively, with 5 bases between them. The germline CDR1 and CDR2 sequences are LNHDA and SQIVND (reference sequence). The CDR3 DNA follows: TGTGCCAGTGGGGCTGGCTACACCTTC. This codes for CASGAGYTF.

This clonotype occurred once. The DNA of the CDR3 is TGTGCCAGCAGCCCACCCTCGCGGGGAATTACCAATGAGCAGTTCTTC. This translates into CASSPPSRGITNEQFF. This sequence joins TRBV9 and TRBJ2-1; maybe TRBD2 (6 bases). The CDR3 consists of 16 residues. V lost 4 bases and J lost 6, with 20 bases in between. Germline loops: CDR1 SGDLS, CDR2 YYNGEE. Drawing the rest from reference TRBV9 and TRBJ2-1, the complete variable domain is DSGVTQTPKHLITATGQRVTLRCSPRSGDLSVYWYQQSLDQGLQFLIQYYNGEERAKGNILERFSAQQFPDLHSELNLSSLELGDSALYFCASSPPSRGITNEQFFGPGTRLTVL.

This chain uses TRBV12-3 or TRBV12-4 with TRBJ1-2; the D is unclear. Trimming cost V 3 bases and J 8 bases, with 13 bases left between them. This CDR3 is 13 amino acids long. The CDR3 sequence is CASSFLPGWGYTF. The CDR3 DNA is TGTGCCAGCAGTTTCTTACCAGGTTGGGGCTACACCTTC.

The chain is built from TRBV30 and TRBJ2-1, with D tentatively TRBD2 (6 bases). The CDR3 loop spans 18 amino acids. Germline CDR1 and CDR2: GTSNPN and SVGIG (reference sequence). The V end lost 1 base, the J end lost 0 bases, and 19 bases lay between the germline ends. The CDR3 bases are TGTGCCTGGAGTGGTGGAGGGGTCTCTGGGGCCTCCTACAATGAGCAGTTCTTC. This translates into CAWSGGGVSGASYNEQFF.

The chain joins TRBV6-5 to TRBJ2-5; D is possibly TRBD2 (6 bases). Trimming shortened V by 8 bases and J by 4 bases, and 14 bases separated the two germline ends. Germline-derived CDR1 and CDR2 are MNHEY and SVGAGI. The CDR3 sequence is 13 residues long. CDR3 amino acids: CASGLTGGETQYF. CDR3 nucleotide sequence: TGTGCCAGCGGACTAACTGGGGGAGAGACCCAGTACTTC.

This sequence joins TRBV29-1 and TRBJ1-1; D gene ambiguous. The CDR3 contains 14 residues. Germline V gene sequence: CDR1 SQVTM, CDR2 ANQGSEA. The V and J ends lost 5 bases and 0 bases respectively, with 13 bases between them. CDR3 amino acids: CSVPGIPMNTEAFF. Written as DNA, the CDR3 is TGCAGCGTTCCCGGGATTCCCATGAACACTGAAGCTTTCTTT.